These T cell receptor beta chains were read from a single sample in a study of blood T cell repertoires in COVID-19. The repertoire was sequenced with immunoSEQ multiplex PCR; TCRdb's copy has only in-frame clones and lacks some. The table shows 150,000 to 200,000 clones, with roughly 92% occurring only once. The sample was peripheral blood. All receptors derive from a young man with COVID-19, enrolled during active disease. The CDR3 runs from the conserved cysteine through the conserved F or W.

j_gene | v_gene | CDR3aa
TRBJ2-5 | TRBV5-5 | CASSLGAGVETQYF
TRBJ1-1 | TRBV19 | CASSPGDRLNTEAFF
TRBJ2-7 | TRBV4-1 | CASSQTSVYEQYF
TRBJ1-5 | TRBV27 | CASSFQGGGNQPQHF
TRBJ2-1 | TRBV4-1 | CASSQEGNTYNEQFF
TRBJ2-1 | TRBV7-2 | CASSTPGTGGHNEQFF
TRBJ2-1 | TRBV7-6 | CASSDTRQRGGVEQFF
TRBJ2-2 | TRBV29-1 | CSVEGGRDSTGELFF
TRBJ1-1 | TRBV19 | CASSIDVGQLNTEAFF
TRBJ1-3 | TRBV7-6 | CASSATYALGNTIYF
TRBJ2-5 | TRBV5-1 | CASSLVSETQYF
TRBJ2-7 | TRBV19 | CASSSGWYEQYF
TRBJ1-5 | TRBV7-2 | CASSPYGQPQHF
TRBJ1-4 | TRBV25-1 | CASSESDPTGEKLFF
TRBJ1-1 | TRBV30 | CAFTGGGTEAFF
TRBJ2-7 | TRBV3-1/TRBV3-2 | CASSQSLGGGSYEQYF
TRBJ2-3 | TRBV13 | CASSLAGGPRTQYF